A single sample is the source of the 31 T cell receptor beta chains below, sequenced in a study of T cell changes during pregnancy in multiple sclerosis (dated by TCRdb to between 2018 and 2021). Libraries came from the immunoSEQ multiplex PCR assay. TCRdb took over this immuneACCESS table, retaining in-frame rearrangements with V and J assigned. Such tables are incomplete; in checked studies, under half of the missing clones stem from an unresolved V gene, and the remainder is unexplained. Present in this sample are approximately 97,000 clones, about nine tenths of which were seen just once. Clones ranked in the top ten supply roughly 0.79% of the sample. Sequencing was performed on peripheral blood, taken in the second trimester of pregnancy. The source of these receptors is a female donor in good health, enrolled as a control in a pregnancy study.

This clone occurred once. The genes are TRBV27 and TRBJ2-2; 10 bases match TRBD1. The germline V gene encodes CDR1 MNHEY and CDR2 SMNVEV (reference sequence). Trimming took 5 bases from V and 4 from J; bases not matched to a gene: 4. CDR3 length: 15 amino acids. CDR3 bases: TGTGCCAGCAGTCTGACAGGGGGCGGCACCGGGGAGCTGTTTTTT. It codes for CASSLTGGGTGELFF.

This clone was seen just once. This rearrangement joins TRBV18 to TRBJ2-7; TRBD1 is a possible D gene (5 bases). CDR1 and CDR2 (germline): KGHSH, LQKENI. The V and J ends lost 3 bases and 3 bases respectively, with 9 bases between them. This CDR3 comprises 13 residues. CDR3 residues: CASSPLDSYEQYF. In nucleotides, the CDR3 is TGTGCCAGCTCACCCCTCGACAGCTACGAGCAGTACTTC. The entire variable domain, with the rest obtained from reference TRBV18 and TRBJ2-7, is as follows: NAGVMQNPRHLVRRRGQEARLRCSPMKGHSHVYWYRQLPEEGLKFMVYLQKENIIDESGMPKERFSAEFPKEGPSILRIQQVVRGDSAAYFCASSPLDSYEQYFGPGTRLTVT.

The rearrangement links TRBV30 to TRBJ1-5; D ambiguous. This CDR3 is 14 amino acids long. Germline-derived CDR1 and CDR2 are GTSNPN and SVGIG (reference sequence). Trimming pared 2 bases from V and 0 bases from J, leaving 8 bases between. The CDR3 spells CAWSTEYSNQPQHF. CDR3 nucleotides: TGTGCCTGGAGTACTGAGTATAGCAATCAGCCCCAGCATTTT.

This clone was observed a single time. The gene calls are TRBV27 and TRBJ2-7, with TRBD1 matching over 11 bases. CDR3 size: 16 residues. Germline loops: CDR1 MNHEY, CDR2 SMNVEV (reference sequence). V shed 3 bases, J shed 5 bases, and the junction held 9 bases outside the gene matches. The CDR3 reads CASSFLADRGQHEQYF. The CDR3 DNA follows: TGTGCCAGCAGTTTCCTCGCGGACAGGGGGCAACACGAGCAGTACTTC.

The chain uses TRBV11-2 and TRBJ1-2; 10 bases match TRBD1. The length of the CDR3 is 16 residues. The ends lost 5 bases at V and 1 base at J; junction bases unmatched: 7. Looked up from germline, CDR1 is SGHAT and CDR2 is FQNNGV. This CDR3 is CASSKGQGVLNYGYTF. CDR3 nucleotides: TGTGCCAGCAGCAAAGGACAGGGGGTACTTAACTATGGCTACACCTTC.

This chain uses TRBV5-1 with TRBJ2-1; 8 bases line up with TRBD1. This CDR3 is 15 amino acids long. Trimming cost V 0 bases and J 4 bases; bases outside gene matches: 3. CDR1 SGHRS and CDR2 YFSETQ come from the germline V gene. CDR3 loop: CASSLEGQDYNEQFF. The CDR3 DNA reads as TGCGCCAGCAGCTTGGAGGGACAGGATTACAATGAGCAGTTCTTC. The full variable domain, with the rest looked up from reference TRBV5-1 and TRBJ2-1, is KAGVTQTPRYLIKTRGQQVTLSCSPISGHRSVSWYQQTPGQGLQFLFEYFSETQRNKGNFPGRFSGRQFSNSRSEMNVSTLELGDSALYLCASSLEGQDYNEQFFGPGTRLTVL.

The chain recombines TRBV10-3 with TRBJ1-4; 9 positions agree with TRBD1. This CDR3 has 16 amino acids. Germline V CDR1 and CDR2: ENHRY, SYGVKD. V trimming: 2 bases; J trimming: 4 bases; junction bases outside the gene matches: 5. CDR3 sequence (DNA): TGTGCCATCAGTGAGGACAGGGGGAGAGGTAATGAAAAACTGTTTTTT. Translated: CAISEDRGRGNEKLFF.

The J gene is TRBJ2-1, the V gene TRBV5-8; D perhaps matches TRBD2 (6 bases). Trimming shortened V by 0 bases and J by 2 bases, and 9 bases separated the two germline ends. The CDR3 spans 15 residues. CDR1 and CDR2 from the germline V gene are SGHTS and YDEGEE. CDR3 residues: CASSLGRGTYNEQFF. The CDR3 DNA is TGTGCCAGCAGCTTGGGGAGGGGAACCTACAATGAGCAGTTCTTC.

The gene calls are TRBV13 and TRBJ2-3; D is perhaps TRBD2 (6 bases). The V gene lost 0 bases and the J gene lost 6 bases, with 10 bases spanning the gap. The germline V gene encodes CDR1 PRHDT and CDR2 FYEKMQ (reference sequence). CDR3 length: 14 amino acids. In nucleotides, the CDR3 is TGTGCCAGCAGCTTAGGGTCTCGGGAGGATACGCAGTATTTT. This encodes CASSLGSREDTQYF. Based on the CDR3 plus reference TRBV13 and TRBJ2-3, the full variable domain is AAGVIQSPRHLIKEKRETATLKCYPIPRHDTVYWYQQGPGQDPQFLISFYEKMQSDKGSIPDRFSAQQFSDYHSELNMSSLELGDSALYFCASSLGSREDTQYFGPGTRLTVL.

This sequence joins TRBV7-8 and TRBJ1-1; 8 positions match TRBD1. Unmatched junction bases numbered 2, after V lost 1 base and J lost 1 base. The CDR3 spans 15 residues. Germline V gene data show CDR1 as SGHVS and CDR2 as FQNEAQ. The chain's CDR3 is CASSLVTGENTEAFF. The CDR3 DNA follows: TGTGCCAGCAGCTTAGTGACAGGGGAGAACACTGAAGCTTTCTTT.

The chain is built from TRBV7-2 and TRBJ2-7, with 9 bases lining up with TRBD2. The length of the CDR3 is 14 residues. Germline CDR1 is SGHTA and CDR2 is FQGNSA. V lost 5 bases, J lost 2 bases, and 4 bases stayed unmatched. CDR3 coding DNA: TGTGCCAGCAGCCCGGGACTAGCAACCTACGAGCAGTACTTC. It is translated as CASSPGLATYEQYF.

As to this clone: Additional DNA sequences in this sample encode the identical CDR3. The V call is TRBV28, the J call TRBJ1-1; D is unresolved. V dropped 4 bases and J dropped 2 bases, with 2 bases sitting between them. This CDR3 has 11 residues. Germline CDR1 reads MDHEN; CDR2 reads SYDVKM. In nucleotides, the CDR3 is TGTGCCAGCAGTTCTAACACTGAAGCTTTCTTT. It codes for CASSSNTEAFF. Drawing the rest from reference TRBV28 and TRBJ1-1, the complete variable domain is DVKVTQSSRYLVKRTGEKVFLECVQDMDHENMFWYRQDPGLGLRLIYFSYDVKMKEKGDIPEGYSVSREKKERFSLILESASTNQTSMYLCASSSNTEAFFGQGTRLTVV.

The table lists this clone with a few counts. At one end, the junction sequence differs from germline, possibly due to a read error. The chain combines TRBV6-1 with TRBJ2-5; 7 nucleotides align to TRBD1. The CDR3 sequence is 15 residues long. Germline CDR1 reads MNHNS; CDR2 reads SASEGT. As DNA, the CDR3 is TGTGCCAGCAGTGAGTCGGCAGGGGGTCAAGAGAGCCAGTACTTC. Translation gives CASSESAGGQESQYF.

The V and J genes are TRBV27 and TRBJ2-2, with TRBD2 matching over 16 bases. The CDR3 is 20 amino acids. Germline V gene lookup returns CDR1 MNHEY and CDR2 SMNVEV (reference sequence). The J segment lost 3 bases and the V segment lost 4 bases, leaving 11 bases of the junction unmatched. CDR3 sequence: CASSSGPGLAGGFDTGELFF. The DNA of the CDR3 is TGTGCCAGCAGTTCTGGGCCGGGACTAGCGGGAGGGTTCGACACCGGGGAGCTGTTTTTT.

The CDR3 protein is CASYQVNTEAFF. DNA for the CDR3: TGCGCCAGTTACCAGGTGAACACTGAAGCTTTCTTT. This chain connects TRBV5-1 to TRBJ1-1, with D hard to call. The germline V gene has CDR1 SGHRS and CDR2 YFSETQ. V was cut by 8 bases and J by 0 bases, with 8 bases left in between. This CDR3 is 12 amino acids long.

This chain connects TRBV5-5 to TRBJ2-1, with 10 bases that match TRBD1. The CDR3 length is 14 residues. The V gene end was trimmed by 8 bases and the J gene end by 4 bases; junction bases not matched to a gene: 6. Germline CDR1 reads SGHKS; CDR2 reads YYEKEE (reference sequence). Here the CDR3 reads CASFRDRGYNEQFF. The CDR3, as DNA: TGTGCCAGTTTCCGGGACAGGGGATACAATGAGCAGTTCTTC.

This chain links TRBV9 with TRBJ2-5; TRBD1 agrees at 7 bases. This CDR3 spans 14 amino acids. The ends lost 4 bases at V and 5 bases at J; junction bases unmatched: 8. Germline CDR1 and CDR2: SGDLS and YYNGEE. In DNA form, the CDR3 reads TGTGCCAGCAGCAGAATGGGACAGTATGAGACCCAGTACTTC. Translation: CASSRMGQYETQYF.

The CDR3 DNA reads TGTGCCAGTAGTATCGGCCAGGGGAGGGCTCAGCCCCAGCATTTT. Its protein product is CASSIGQGRAQPQHF. The J gene is TRBJ1-5, the V gene TRBV19, with D perhaps TRBD1 (6 bases). Germline V gene lookup returns CDR1 LNHDA and CDR2 SQIVND (reference sequence). The CDR3 runs to 15 residues. Between the trimmed V and J ends, which lost 3 bases and 6 bases, there was a span of 15 bases.

This chain uses TRBV7-6 with TRBJ1-6; possibly TRBD1 for D (6 bases). This CDR3 spans 15 amino acids. CDR1 SGHVS and CDR2 FNYEAQ come from the germline V gene. V dropped 3 bases and J dropped 8 bases, with 14 bases sitting between them. CDR3 sequence (DNA): TGTGCCAGCAGCTTGGTGAGGGGGTGGGATTCACCCCTCCACTTT. Amino acid sequence: CASSLVRGWDSPLHF. Drawing the rest from reference TRBV7-6 and TRBJ1-6, the complete variable domain is GAGVSQSPRYKVTKRGQDVALRCDPISGHVSLYWYRQALGQGPEFLTYFNYEAQQDKSGLPNDRFSAERPEGSISTLTIQRTEQRDSAMYRCASSLVRGWDSPLHFGNGTRLTVT.

The chain carries TRBV6-6 and TRBJ1-4, with 7 bases matching TRBD1. Germline V CDR1 and CDR2: MNHNY, SVGAGI (reference sequence). J was trimmed by 8 bases and V by 8 bases; bases with no gene match: 11. CDR3 length equals 14 residues. CDR3 loop: CASGSTGDAEKLFF. CDR3 DNA sequence: TGTGCCAGCGGATCAACAGGGGACGCGGAAAAACTGTTTTTT.

The rearrangement links TRBV28 to TRBJ1-2; no clear D. This CDR3 is 10 amino acids long. V shed 7 bases and J shed 8 bases, with 8 bases lying between them. Germline-derived CDR1 and CDR2 are MDHEN and SYDVKM. This chain's CDR3 is CASTPQGYTF. In nucleotides, the CDR3 is TGTGCCAGCACCCCGCAGGGCTACACCTTC.

The chain joins TRBV6-6 to TRBJ2-2, with D possibly matching TRBD2 (6 bases). V lost 4 bases and J 4 bases, leaving 13 bases between the germline ends. The CDR3 has 15 residues. Germline values: CDR1 MNHNY, CDR2 SVGAGI (reference sequence). The chain's CDR3 is CASSLRGLATGELFF. CDR3 bases: TGTGCCAGCAGTTTGAGGGGACTGGCCACCGGGGAGCTGTTTTTT.

J is TRBJ1-5 and V is TRBV30; D remains ambiguous. The V end was cut by 2 bases, the J end by 2 bases, with 10 bases between. From germline, CDR1 is GTSNPN and CDR2 SVGIG (reference sequence). CDR3 size: 14 residues. Here the CDR3 reads CAWSTPRGNQPQHF. DNA of the CDR3: TGTGCCTGGAGTACGCCCCGGGGCAATCAGCCCCAGCATTTT.

V gene TRBV7-2 combines with J gene TRBJ1-2; a weak D match, TRBD1 (5 bases). CDR1 and CDR2 from the germline V gene are SGHTA and FQGNSA. CDR3 size: 14 residues. Trimming removed 5 bases from V and 2 bases from J, with 12 bases in between. The CDR3 reads CASSLGHSNYGYTF. The DNA for the CDR3 is TGTGCCAGCAGCCTGGGGCACTCGAACTATGGCTACACCTTC.

V usage is TRBV4-1 and J usage is TRBJ1-2, with D possibly TRBD1 on 5 matching bases. This CDR3 is 17 amino acids long. V was trimmed by 2 bases and J by 4 bases, leaving 20 bases between them. Germline V gene data show CDR1 as MGHRA and CDR2 as YSYEKL. DNA for the CDR3: TGCGCCAGCAGCCAAAAGGCGGGGGAACCCCAGTCCTATGGCTACACCTTC. Protein product: CASSQKAGEPQSYGYTF.

The gene calls are TRBV4-3 and TRBJ2-7; maybe TRBD1 (6 bases). Trimming left V 1 base short and J 2 bases short, with 9 bases between. Germline loops: CDR1 LGHNA, CDR2 YSLEER. The CDR3 consists of 14 residues. The CDR3 loop reads CASSQGHRAYEQYF. In DNA, the CDR3 is TGCGCCAGCAGCCAAGGCCACAGGGCCTACGAGCAGTACTTC.

In its sample, this clone was seen a few times. The CDR3 reads CASSDWSTGTGELFF. CDR3 coding DNA: TGTGCCAGCAGTGACTGGTCGACGGGGACCGGGGAGCTGTTTTTT. The chain employs TRBV6-1 and TRBJ2-2, with D maybe TRBD2 (5 bases). The germline CDR1 and CDR2 sequences are MNHNS and SASEGT. CDR3 length equals 15 residues. V lost 3 bases and J lost 5, with 13 bases in between.

The chain has TRBV5-1 and TRBJ1-1; possible D gene TRBD1, 6 bases. CDR3 length: 16 residues. Looked up from germline, CDR1 is SGHRS and CDR2 is YFSETQ. The V end was cut by 1 base, the J end by 2 bases, with 15 bases between. The CDR3 coding sequence is TGCGCCAGCAGCTTGTCAGGGGCGGGAGTAAACACTGAAGCTTTCTTT. Protein: CASSLSGAGVNTEAFF.

The genes are TRBV7-9 and TRBJ1-4; the match to TRBD1 covers 7 bases. With 5 bases clipped from V and 0 bases from J, the junction kept 6 bases outside the gene matches. Germline loops: CDR1 SEHNR, CDR2 FQNEAQ (reference sequence). The CDR3 runs 16 residues. CDR3 DNA sequence: TGTGCCAGCAGCCCCCGGCAGGGGGCAACTAATGAAAAACTGTTTTTT. Residues: CASSPRQGATNEKLFF.

The chain employs TRBV5-4 and TRBJ1-2; 11 bases line up with TRBD1. The CDR3 runs to 16 residues. The trim removed 2 bases at V and 2 bases at J, leaving 5 bases unmatched. CDR1 and CDR2 (germline): SGHNT, YYREEE (reference sequence). DNA for the CDR3: TGTGCCAGCAGCTTCGGACAGGGGGCGGCAAACTATGGCTACACCTTC. This translates into CASSFGQGAANYGYTF.

The chain links TRBV9 to TRBJ2-1, with D uncertain. CDR1 is SGDLS, CDR2 YYNGEE, per germline. The CDR3 runs to 13 residues. V lost 10 bases, J lost 7 bases, and 18 bases lay in between. In DNA form, the CDR3 reads TGTGCCTCGTCGCCAACGAGCAAGAATGAGCAGTTCTTC. Translation gives CASSPTSKNEQFF.